The clone carrying this T cell receptor beta chain has at least ten counts. These data belong to a study of patients and donors after allogeneic stem cell transplantation. TCRdb reanalysed the RT-PCR reads using MiXCR and keeps one entry per CDR3 protein. The data contain about 57,000 distinct CDR3 sequences, 13% of them singletons. Trimming took 4 bases from V and 1 from J, leaving 2 bases between them. There are 12 residues in the CDR3. Specimen: blood, either unsorted or a sorted T cell fraction (not recorded which). The source is a human donor who was either an allogeneic HSCT recipient or a stem cell or donor lymphocyte infusion donor (not recorded which). It is not recorded whose cells these are; they may come from a transplant donor. The rearrangement links TRBV12-3 or TRBV12-4 to TRBJ1-5; D not resolved. The CDR3 DNA follows: TGTGCCAGCAGTTGGAGCAATCAGCCCCAGCATTTT. Encoded protein: CASSWSNQPQHF.